This TCR beta chain comes out of a study of CD8+CD57+ T cells in acquired aplastic anemia. Study-wide findings and caveats: Patients had twenty-nine CD8+ CDR3 sequences in common with controls (the shared set).

With regard to this clonotype: Its antigen remains unidentified.

Genomic DNA templated the TCR beta VDJ and CDR3 profiling. TCRdb reprocessed the reads with MiXCR, giving one entry per CDR3 protein. The sample yields about 190,000 distinct CDR3 sequences, roughly half seen once. Sequencing used sorted CD4+, CD8+, or CD8+CD57+ T cells (not recorded which) from PBMCs. This receptor was obtained from a human donor in good health, serving as a control.

CDR3 sequence reads: CASLYRTGGSPLHF. The CDR3 coding sequence is TGTGCCAGCCTTTATCGGACAGGGGGGTCACCCCTCCACTTT. This chain connects TRBV6-5 to TRBJ1-6; 10 bases fit TRBD1. The CDR3 spans 14 residues. The V and J ends lost 8 bases and 10 bases, in that order; junction bases with no gene match: 8. The V gene's germline CDR1 is MNHEY and CDR2 SVGAGI.